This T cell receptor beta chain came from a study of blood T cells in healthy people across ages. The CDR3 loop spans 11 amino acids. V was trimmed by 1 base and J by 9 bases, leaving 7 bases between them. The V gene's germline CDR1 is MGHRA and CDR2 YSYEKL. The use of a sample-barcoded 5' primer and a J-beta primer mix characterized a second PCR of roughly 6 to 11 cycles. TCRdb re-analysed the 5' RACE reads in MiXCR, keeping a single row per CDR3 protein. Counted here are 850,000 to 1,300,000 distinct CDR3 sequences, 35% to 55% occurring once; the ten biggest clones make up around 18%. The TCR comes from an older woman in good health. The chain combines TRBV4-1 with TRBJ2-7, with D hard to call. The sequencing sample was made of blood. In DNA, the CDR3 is TGCGCCAGCAGCCAAGCGCAGGTGCAGTACTTC. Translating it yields CASSQAQVQYF.